The sequence of this T cell receptor beta chain was determined in a study of blood T cells in healthy people across ages. The study's findings and limits: Donors of long life had a larger count of naive CD4+ cells and greater diversity than aged donors.

Next came a second PCR, run for about 6 to 11 cycles, which used a sample-barcoded 5' primer along with a J-beta primer mix. TCRdb used MiXCR to reprocess the 5' RACE reads, holding one entry per CDR3 protein. The sample has around 1,100,000 distinct CDR3 sequences; more than 30% are singletons. CDR1 and CDR2 (germline): SNHLY, FYNNEI. Deletions cut 2 bases from V and 5 bases from J, with 3 bases between. The CDR3 consists of 11 residues. Note on this clonotype: No antigen is known for it.

The J gene is TRBJ1-1, the V gene TRBV2; D is ambiguous. The sequence derives from a man aged 18 to 29 in good health. Sequenced input: blood. CDR3 sequence: CASSEWTEAFF. CDR3 nucleotides: TGTGCCAGCAGTGAATGGACTGAAGCTTTCTTT.